Following are 13 T cell receptor beta chains from one sample sequenced in a study of radiotherapy plus CTLA-4 blockade in lung cancer. Libraries were prepared by immunoSEQ multiplex PCR; TCRdb keeps only in-frame clonotypes and omits some of them. Found here are roughly 100,000 clones, approximately 85% of them singletons; the top ten hold 3% to 4%. The sample was peripheral blood, taken from a patient treated with radiotherapy plus ipilimumab. Every receptor here comes from a human donor with non-small cell lung cancer who had a partial response to radiotherapy plus ipilimumab.

CDR3 amino acids: CASSSTGRNIQYF. Here the CDR3 DNA reads TGTGCCAGCAGCTCGACAGGGAGAAACATTCAGTACTTC. The chain links TRBV13 to TRBJ2-4, with 7 positions matching TRBD1. This CDR3 comprises 13 residues. The trim removed 4 bases at V and 6 bases at J, leaving 3 bases unmatched. CDR1 and CDR2 (germline): PRHDT, FYEKMQ (reference sequence).

This clone was seen a handful of times. The chain combines TRBV6-1 with TRBJ1-1; TRBD1 matches 11 bases. With 2 bases clipped from V and 14 bases from J, the junction kept 4 bases outside the gene matches. This CDR3 has 12 amino acids. Germline CDR1 reads MNHNS; CDR2 reads SASEGT. The CDR3 spells CASSEYRTGGFF. The CDR3 DNA reads as TGTGCCAGCAGTGAATACAGGACAGGGGGCTTCTTT.

V is TRBV9 and J is TRBJ2-7, with a tentative D call TRBD2 (5 bases). With 0 bases removed from V and 7 bases from J, the gap between germline ends came to 14 bases. CDR1 and CDR2 (germline): SGDLS, YYNGEE. The length of the CDR3 is 14 residues. The DNA of the CDR3 is TGTGCCAGCAGCGTAGGGTCCGGGAAACTGGAGCAGTACTTC. Amino acid sequence: CASSVGSGKLEQYF.

V is TRBV19 and J is TRBJ2-7, with 8 positions matching TRBD2. In germline, CDR1 is LNHDA, CDR2 SQIVND (reference sequence). CDR3 length equals 13 residues. The V gene end was trimmed by 4 bases and the J gene end by 5 bases; junction bases not matched to a gene: 4. The CDR3 bases are TGTGCCAGTAGTAGCGGGAGGTTCGACGAGCAGTACTTC. This translates into CASSSGRFDEQYF.

With respect to this clone: At one of its ends the junction is not consistent with the germline gene, which may arise from a read error. Distinct nucleotide sequences in the sample also encode this CDR3. The rearrangement joins TRBV5-1 to TRBJ2-3; the match to TRBD1 covers 8 bases. The V gene's germline CDR1 is SGHRS and CDR2 YFSETQ. The CDR3 length is 19 residues. The CDR3 DNA follows: TGCGCCAGCAGCTCCTGGGGGGTTCAGGGGGCGAACCACGCAGACACGCAGTATTTT. This codes for CASSSWGVQGANHADTQYF.

The chain couples TRBV27 to TRBJ1-5; tentative D call: TRBD1 (5 bases). The V end was cut by 4 bases, the J end by 7 bases, with 11 bases between. Germline V gene sequence: CDR1 MNHEY, CDR2 SMNVEV (reference sequence). The CDR3 covers 13 residues. The CDR3 bases are TGTGCCAGCAGTTCGATACGGGGGCAGCCCCAGCATTTT. It is translated as CASSSIRGQPQHF.

Concerning this clone: The sample contains more than one DNA sequence encoding this CDR3. The J gene is TRBJ2-7, the V gene TRBV5-4, with no clear D. The CDR3 extends over 12 amino acids. Trimming left V 1 base short and J 3 bases short, with 5 bases between. The germline CDR1 and CDR2 sequences are SGHNT and YYREEE (reference sequence). This chain's CDR3 is CASSLTGYEQYF. Written as DNA, the CDR3 is TGTGCCAGCAGCTTGACTGGCTACGAGCAGTACTTC.

The chain recombines TRBV2 with TRBJ2-1, with a weak D call TRBD2 (6 bases). Per germline, CDR1 SNHLY and CDR2 FYNNEI. This CDR3 is 14 amino acids long. Deletions cut 7 bases from V and 0 bases from J, with 10 bases between. CDR3 bases: TGTGCCAGCAACGGAGGGCGCTCCTACAATGAGCAGTTCTTC. Translation: CASNGGRSYNEQFF.

The CDR3 here is CASSSSPGQGAFEQYF. DNA of the CDR3: TGTGCCAGCAGTAGCTCGCCGGGACAGGGGGCCTTCGAGCAGTACTTC. This chain uses TRBV28 with TRBJ2-7, with 12 bases that match TRBD1. From germline, CDR1 is MDHEN and CDR2 SYDVKM. V lost 5 bases to trimming and J lost 6 bases; unmatched junction nucleotides: 11. The CDR3 is 16 residues long.

The chain links TRBV29-1 to TRBJ1-1; TRBD1 aligns across 7 bases. CDR1 and CDR2 (germline): SQVTM, ANQGSEA. This CDR3 is 16 amino acids long. Trimming at V came to 0 bases and at J to 0 bases, leaving 7 bases not matched to a gene. CDR3 sequence reads: CSVEDPRQGMNTEAFF. CDR3 sequence (DNA): TGCAGCGTTGAAGATCCCCGACAGGGAATGAACACTGAAGCTTTCTTT.

CDR3 region: CASSPRAGAGELFF. The CDR3 nucleotides are TGTGCCAGCAGCCCCCGGGCGGGTGCCGGGGAGCTGTTTTTT. The chain recombines TRBV7-2 with TRBJ2-2; tentatively, D is TRBD2 (5 bases). The CDR3 spans 14 residues. The germline gives CDR1 SGHTA, CDR2 FQGNSA. V dropped 5 bases and J dropped 6 bases, with 13 bases sitting between them.

V gene TRBV19 combines with J gene TRBJ1-1, with D perhaps matching TRBD1 (6 bases). Germline values: CDR1 LNHDA, CDR2 SQIVND (reference sequence). This CDR3 is built from 14 residues. Between the trimmed V and J ends, which lost 3 bases and 8 bases, there was a span of 16 bases. CDR3 amino acids: CASSMSTGFYEAFF. The CDR3 nucleotides are TGTGCCAGTAGTATGTCTACAGGGTTTTACGAAGCTTTCTTT. Variable domain in full (rest from reference TRBV19 and TRBJ1-1): DGGITQSPKYLFRKEGQNVTLSCEQNLNHDAMYWYRQDPGQGLRLIYYSQIVNDFQKGDIAEGYSVSREKKESFPLTVTSAQKNPTAFYLCASSMSTGFYEAFFGQGTRLTVV.

The CDR3 bases are TGTGCCAGCAGTCCGGCGACAGCATTTGGAAACACCATATATTTT. Translation gives CASSPATAFGNTIYF. The chain couples TRBV28 to TRBJ1-3; tentative D call: TRBD1 (5 bases). CDR1 and CDR2 (germline): MDHEN, SYDVKM. The CDR3 has 15 amino acids. V lost 5 bases, J lost 3 bases, and 14 bases lay in between.